This T cell receptor beta chain was found in a study of blood T cell repertoires in COVID-19. Across the whole study: Nucleic acid was either cDNA or gDNA, and it came from T cells, B-cell-depleted T cells, or PBMCs.

Each participant's cohort was designated according to participant-reported clinical history. Profiling relied on immunoSEQ multiplex PCR, and the TCRdb table lists in-frame clones only, not all of them. The sample lists 430,000 or so clones, around nine tenths occurring once. V gave up 4 bases and J gave up 4 bases; unmatched junction bases: 8. Germline CDR1 is SGHNT and CDR2 is YYREEE (reference sequence). The CDR3 length is 15 residues. This TCR derives from a woman aged 18-29 years who had been exposed to COVID-19. Specimen: PBMCs or T cells enriched from blood (not recorded which). The chain uses TRBV5-4 and TRBJ1-3, with 7 bases lining up with TRBD1. CDR3 residues: CASSQTGASGNTIYF. The CDR3 DNA reads TGTGCCAGCAGCCAAACAGGGGCTTCGGGAAACACCATATATTTT.